Sequencing of this T cell receptor (beta chain) was carried out in a study of OX40 agonist ivuxolimab in advanced cancers. About the research overall: A diagnosis of hepatocellular carcinoma, melanoma, renal cell or head and neck cancer was present in dose-escalation patients.

Study conclusions and caveats: No antigen was identified for the clonally expanded peripheral T cells.

The CDR3 consists of 14 residues. In germline, CDR1 is SGHRS, CDR2 YFSETQ. V was pared by 5 bases and J by 3 bases, with 14 bases between. Generated by immunoSEQ multiplex PCR, the TCRdb table keeps only in-frame clones and is missing some. Of 50,000 to 70,000 clones in the sample, about 86% were seen once. In regard to this clone: Its cognate antigen is unknown.

The sequencing used CD4+ or CD8+ T cells sorted from blood, collected in a trial of the OX40 agonist ivuxolimab. This rearrangement joins TRBV5-1 to TRBJ1-2; D ambiguous. The receptor's source is an adult with an advanced solid tumor such as melanoma, head and neck, liver or kidney cancer. In DNA form, the CDR3 reads TGCGCCAGCAGGCCCGTCGGTGGATACTATGGCTACACCTTC. It yields the protein CASRPVGGYYGYTF.